This T cell receptor (beta chain) came from a study of blood T cell repertoires in COVID-19. The overall study: There were acute and convalescent COVID-19 samples, and they came from the United States, Italy and Spain. PBMCs, B-cell-depleted T cells, or T cells provided the cDNA or gDNA that made up the material.

Authors' analysis steps: Amplification with reference gene primers provided the estimates of nucleated cell counts. Sequencing used immunoSEQ multiplex PCR; TCRdb keeps in-frame clones, though not all of them. Clone size and the V and J calls come from that table; the DNA yielded D and trimming. The table records about 100,000 clones, roughly 90% of them present only once. V lost 4 bases, J lost 0 bases, and 17 bases lay in between. Looked up from germline, CDR1 is SGDLS and CDR2 is YYNGEE. This CDR3 comprises 18 residues. The specimen sequenced was peripheral blood. The receptor was derived from a man in his 60s with acute or convalescent COVID-19. The genes are TRBV9 and TRBJ1-6; D ambiguous. CDR3 protein: CASSPAVTPSSYNSPLHF. DNA of the CDR3: TGTGCCAGCAGCCCAGCAGTGACTCCAAGCTCCTATAATTCACCCCTCCACTTT.